The rows below give T cell receptor beta chains drawn from one sample of a study of early T cells in non-severe SARS-CoV-2 infection. One entry per CDR3 protein, called by TCRdb with MiXCR from the 5' RACE reads. The top ten clones hold around 5.2% of a sample with tens of thousands of distinct CDR3 sequences, 5.5% to 6% of them seen once. What was sequenced was whole blood. The receptors stem from an adult who was a healthcare worker with PCR-confirmed SARS-CoV-2 infection or an uninfected control (not recorded which). Both conserved end residues are part of each CDR3. A D gene is named only where the DNA matches it firmly. Only some rows state a clone size, as once, few, many or a class for expanded clones.

j_call: TRBJ2-6; d_call: .; v_call: TRBV7-2; clone_size: .; cdr3_nt: TGTGCCAGCAGCTTAGTCCTAGCCGGGGCCAACGTCCTGACTTTC; cdr3_aa: CASSLVLAGANVLTF
j_call: TRBJ2-7; d_call: TRBD1; v_call: TRBV28; clone_size: many; cdr3_nt: TGTGCCAGCAGTTCCGGGACAGGTCCCTACGAGCAGTACTTC; cdr3_aa: CASSSGTGPYEQYF
j_call: TRBJ2-5; d_call: .; v_call: TRBV5-1; clone_size: many; cdr3_nt: TGCGCCAGCAGCTTGGAGGCAGGGCCCCAAGAGACCCAGTACTTC; cdr3_aa: CASSLEAGPQETQYF
j_call: TRBJ2-1; d_call: TRBD2; v_call: TRBV6-6; clone_size: many; cdr3_nt: TGTGCCAGCACCCACCCCGGACTAGCGGGAGGACACAATGAGCAGTTCTTC; cdr3_aa: CASTHPGLAGGHNEQFF
j_call: TRBJ1-1; d_call: .; v_call: TRBV12-3/TRBV12-4; clone_size: few; cdr3_nt: TGTGCCAGCAGTTTTGTCATGAGCACTGAAGCTTTCTTT; cdr3_aa: CASSFVMSTEAFF
j_call: TRBJ2-3; d_call: .; v_call: TRBV29-1; clone_size: few; cdr3_nt: TGCAGCGTTGACAGGGCAGATACGCAGTATTTT; cdr3_aa: CSVDRADTQYF
j_call: TRBJ1-2; d_call: .; v_call: TRBV18; clone_size: .; cdr3_nt: TGTGCCAGCTCACCGGTGGGGAACGGTGGCTACACCTTC; cdr3_aa: CASSPVGNGGYTF
j_call: TRBJ2-7; d_call: .; v_call: TRBV6-6; clone_size: many; cdr3_nt: TGTGCCAGCAGTTACCTTCCGGGACCCCCTTCCCACGAGCAGTACTTC; cdr3_aa: CASSYLPGPPSHEQYF
j_call: TRBJ2-7; d_call: .; v_call: TRBV27; clone_size: many; cdr3_nt: TGTGCCAGCAGTTCGCCCGGGATCTCCTACGAGCAGTACTTC; cdr3_aa: CASSSPGISYEQYF
j_call: TRBJ1-3; d_call: .; v_call: TRBV7-2; clone_size: few; cdr3_nt: TGTGCCAGCAGCTTAGGGTACAGATCGGCCGGCTCGGGAAACACCATATATTTT; cdr3_aa: CASSLGYRSAGSGNTIYF
j_call: TRBJ2-5; d_call: TRBD1; v_call: TRBV28; clone_size: few; cdr3_nt: TGTGCCAGCCTTGGGACAGGGGGCGGAGAGACCCAGTACTTC; cdr3_aa: CASLGTGGGETQYF
j_call: TRBJ1-2; d_call: .; v_call: TRBV4-3; clone_size: many; cdr3_nt: TGCGCCAGCAGCCAACGCACCGGTTCTAACTATGGCTACACCTTC; cdr3_aa: CASSQRTGSNYGYTF
j_call: TRBJ1-5; d_call: TRBD1; v_call: TRBV27; clone_size: many; cdr3_nt: TGTGCCAGCAAGACAGGGGGATCGCCCCAGCATTTT; cdr3_aa: CASKTGGSPQHF
j_call: TRBJ2-1; d_call: TRBD2; v_call: TRBV3-1; clone_size: many; cdr3_nt: TGTGCCAGCAGCCAAGGGGGGGGCTCCTACAATGAGCAGTTCTTC; cdr3_aa: CASSQGGGSYNEQFF
j_call: TRBJ2-7; d_call: .; v_call: TRBV5-1; clone_size: once; cdr3_nt: TGCGCCAGCAGCTTGAACCCCTCCTACGAGCAGTACTTC; cdr3_aa: CASSLNPSYEQYF
j_call: TRBJ2-1; d_call: .; v_call: TRBV11-2; clone_size: .; cdr3_nt: TGTGCCAGCAGCTTGGGGCGGGGGCGGCCTATTTCCGGGCAGTTCTTC; cdr3_aa: CASSLGRGRPISGQFF
j_call: TRBJ2-3; d_call: .; v_call: TRBV14; clone_size: many; cdr3_nt: TGTGCCAGCAGCCAAAAACAGGCCACAGATACGCAGTATTTT; cdr3_aa: CASSQKQATDTQYF
j_call: TRBJ2-7; d_call: .; v_call: TRBV6-5; clone_size: .; cdr3_nt: TGTGCCAGCAGTTACTCGCGGACGACTTACGAGCAGTACTTC; cdr3_aa: CASSYSRTTYEQYF
j_call: TRBJ2-3; d_call: .; v_call: TRBV2; clone_size: .; cdr3_nt: TGTGCCAGCAGTGAAGCGACAGAGCGGGATACGCAGTATTTT; cdr3_aa: CASSEATERDTQYF
j_call: TRBJ1-2; d_call: .; v_call: TRBV25-1; clone_size: .; cdr3_nt: TGTGCCAGCAGCCCCCCCCTGGGTGGCTACACCTTC; cdr3_aa: CASSPPLGGYTF
j_call: TRBJ2-7; d_call: .; v_call: TRBV27; clone_size: many; cdr3_nt: TGTGCCAGCAGTTTATCGGGGGGACCAAGACCTTACGAGCAGTACTTC; cdr3_aa: CASSLSGGPRPYEQYF
j_call: TRBJ2-7; d_call: .; v_call: TRBV29-1; clone_size: medium-sized; cdr3_nt: TGCAGCGTTGGGCAGGGGACGGGCGAGCAGTACTTC; cdr3_aa: CSVGQGTGEQYF
j_call: TRBJ2-5; d_call: .; v_call: TRBV7-9; clone_size: many; cdr3_nt: TGTGCCAGCAGCTTAGGGGCATCACAGACCCAGTACTTC; cdr3_aa: CASSLGASQTQYF
j_call: TRBJ2-1; d_call: .; v_call: TRBV10-1; clone_size: many; cdr3_nt: TGCGCCAGCAGTGAGTCGATGGTAGGGGACAACGTCGGTGAGCAGTTCTTC; cdr3_aa: CASSESMVGDNVGEQFF
j_call: TRBJ2-3; d_call: .; v_call: TRBV7-9; clone_size: few; cdr3_nt: TGTGCCAGCAGCTTACCTGGTAGCACAGATACGCAGTATTTT; cdr3_aa: CASSLPGSTDTQYF
j_call: TRBJ2-7; d_call: .; v_call: TRBV18; clone_size: many; cdr3_nt: TGTGCCAGCTCACCACCGTCCAGCGGGTCACCCTACGAGCAGTACTTC; cdr3_aa: CASSPPSSGSPYEQYF
j_call: TRBJ2-4; d_call: TRBD2; v_call: TRBV10-3; clone_size: few; cdr3_nt: TGTGCCGTCAAGCCGGGACTAGCGGGGAACATTCAGTACTTC; cdr3_aa: CAVKPGLAGNIQYF
j_call: TRBJ2-1; d_call: .; v_call: TRBV12-3/TRBV12-4; clone_size: many; cdr3_nt: TGTGCCAGCAGTGAGGTTGAGGCCCGAAGGCAGTTCTTC; cdr3_aa: CASSEVEARRQFF